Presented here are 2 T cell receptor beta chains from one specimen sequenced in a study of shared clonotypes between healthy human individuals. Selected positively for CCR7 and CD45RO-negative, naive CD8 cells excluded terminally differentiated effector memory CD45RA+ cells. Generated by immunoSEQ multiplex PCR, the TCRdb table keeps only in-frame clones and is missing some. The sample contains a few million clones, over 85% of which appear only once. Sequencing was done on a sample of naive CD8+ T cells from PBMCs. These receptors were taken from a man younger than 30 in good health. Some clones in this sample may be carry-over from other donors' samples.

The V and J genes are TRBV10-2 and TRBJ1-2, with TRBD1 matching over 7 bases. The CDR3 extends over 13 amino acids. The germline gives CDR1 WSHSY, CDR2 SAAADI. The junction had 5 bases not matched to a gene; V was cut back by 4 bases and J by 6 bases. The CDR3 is CASSVRGRDGYTF. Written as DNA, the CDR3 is TGCGCCAGCAGTGTAAGGGGGCGAGATGGCTACACCTTC.

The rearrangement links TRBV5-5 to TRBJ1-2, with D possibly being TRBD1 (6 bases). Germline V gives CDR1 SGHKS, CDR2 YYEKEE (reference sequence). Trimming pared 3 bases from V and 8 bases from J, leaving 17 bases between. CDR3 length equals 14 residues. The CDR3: CASSSYRALEGYTF. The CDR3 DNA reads TGTGCCAGCAGCTCTTACAGGGCGCTAGAGGGCTACACCTTC. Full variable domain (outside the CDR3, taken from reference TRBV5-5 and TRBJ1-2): DAGVTQSPTHLIKTRGQQVTLRCSPISGHKSVSWYQQVLGQGPQFIFQYYEKEERGRGNFPDRFSARQFPNYSSELNVNALLLGDSALYLCASSSYRALEGYTFGSGTRLTVV.